This TCR beta chain was recorded in a study of blood T cell repertoires in COVID-19. For the study at large: Some COVID-19 samples were acute and others convalescent; all came from the United States, Italy and Spain. T cells, B-cell-depleted T cells, or PBMCs supplied cDNA or gDNA.

The CDR3 spans 13 residues. Germline V gene sequence: CDR1 MDHEN, CDR2 SYDVKM. V dropped 2 bases and J dropped 7 bases, with 11 bases sitting between them. Original data processing: Amplification from reference gene primers served as the basis for estimated nucleated cell counts. Measured with immunoSEQ multiplex PCR; TCRdb has only the in-frame clones, and not every one. The D gene and trimming were derived from the DNA, and the V and J assignments and clone size from that table. This sample yields about 81,000 clones, of which approximately 92% are seen a single time; less than 6.5% belongs to the top ten.

The rearrangement uses TRBV28 and TRBJ1-2; D gene uncertain. The sequencing input was peripheral blood. This receptor was identified in a woman over 75 with active COVID-19. The CDR3 DNA reads TGTGCCAGCAGTTTAACCGGGTCGGGTGGCTACACCTTC. It encodes CASSLTGSGGYTF.